The TCR beta chain described here comes from a study of OX40 agonist ivuxolimab in advanced cancers. With regard to the full study: Ivuxolimab was an agonistic, fully human IgG2 monoclonal antibody directed against OX40 (CD134), a costimulatory receptor. Intravenous ivuxolimab was administered to patients every 2 weeks at six dose levels: 0.01, 0.1, 0.3, 1.5, 3 and 10 mg/kg. Among the roughly 52 dose-escalation patients, around 20 had hepatocellular carcinoma, roughly 15 melanoma, 9 renal cell carcinoma and 9 head and neck cancer. In the dose-escalation cohort, around four fifths of patients were male, and the mean age was approximately 64 years, with a range of about 20 to 79. Prior anti-PD-1, anti-PD-L1 or anti-CTLA-4 therapy was permitted, and roughly two fifths of dose-escalation patients had received checkpoint inhibitors. Partial responses were achieved by three dose-escalation patients, of whom one had hepatocellular carcinoma and two had cutaneous melanoma. The purpose of peripheral TCRbeta sequencing was to test whether ivuxolimab changed TCR sequence diversity and led to clonal T-cell expansion. The monotherapy dose-escalation portion (N of about 47 patients) of the phase I ivuxolimab trial is reported in the paper.

About this clone itself: The target of this receptor is not known. No base quality information exists; no much larger clone differs at one position.

V is pared back by 5 bases and J by 1 base, with 8 bases lying between the germline termini. The germline V gene (reference sequence) sets CDR1 to SEHNR and CDR2 to FQNEAQ. Counted from cysteine to phenylalanine, this CDR3 has 13 amino acids. Only the CDR3 portion is preserved as DNA: 39 bases, with reading frame beginning at the first base. Patients with autoimmune disease history or receiving systemic immunosuppression were excluded from the trial. In every dose cohort, peripheral blood was drawn for TCR sequencing at baseline, cycle 4 day 1, and cycle 7 day 1. The samples were drawn from a first-in-human, open-label, multicenter phase I dose-escalation trial of ivuxolimab. Adults with locally advanced or metastatic head and neck squamous cell, hepatocellular, melanoma or renal cell carcinoma were enrolled in the trial. Before TCR sequencing, CD4+ T cells and CD8+ T cells from peripheral blood were sorted into separate populations.

Genomic DNA was isolated from the sorted cells so that the TCRbeta CDR3 region could be sequenced. The immunoSEQ Assay was used to sequence the TCRbeta CDR3 regions. Sourced from immuneACCESS, this table was stored by TCRdb with only in-frame sequences that have V and J called. A share of the clones is absent; for the studies checked, an unresolved V gene accounts for under half, and the remainder has no known explanation. The sample records about 69,000 clones, more than 75% of which are singletons. 6.1% of the sample lies in the top ten. Beyond this particular receptor, the publication reports: Antigen specificity was not determined for the clonally expanded peripheral T cells. In the 0.1-3.0 mg/kg groups, partial responders had among the lowest normalized peripheral clonal expansion, particularly in CD8+ T cells. At doses from 0.1 to 3.0 mg/kg, clonal expansion was seen in both CD4+ and CD8+ blood T cells between baseline and week 6. Low levels of normalized T-cell clonal expansion were also seen in some nonresponding patients. On average, CD8+ T cells showed more expanded clones than CD4+ T cells after ivuxolimab.

This sequence was found in an adult with an advanced solid tumor such as melanoma, head and neck, liver or kidney cancer. The sequence is built from TRBV7-9 and TRBJ1-1; no confident D gene assignment can be made. The sequenced sample was CD4+ or CD8+ T cells sorted from blood, obtained in a trial of the OX40 agonist ivuxolimab. DNA sequence: TGTGCCAGCAGCACCTTCGAGAACACTGAAGCTTTCTTT. This gives the protein CASSTFENTEAFF.